The 18 T cell receptor beta chains below were found in one sample sequenced in a study of regulatory T cells in long-lasting Graves disease (dated by TCRdb to the early 2020s). The time point label corresponds to: persistent/refractory GD, antithyroid drugs over 5 years with positive TRAb. For both TCR sequencing and RNA sequencing, RNA was extracted from PBMCs using TRIzol. The receptor library was made with multiplex PCR. Sequenced using an Illumina HiSeq 4000. To build TCR beta libraries, CDR3 regions were amplified by Arm-PCR using iRepertoire HTBI primers. TCRdb redid the processing of the public reads, applying fastp at Q25 and MiXCR, and retained in-frame beta chains. Each entry is one CDR3 protein sequence, shown with its most common DNA and genes. The sample profile shows more than 650,000 distinct CDR3 sequences; 30% of them were found once. The leading ten clones occupy around 40% of the sample.

The source was peripheral blood mononuclear cells (PBMCs), collected when the disease was refractory, from a patient treated with antithyroid drugs. These TCRs come from a female donor with Graves disease.

This clonotype was recorded at least ten times. The chain carries TRBV7-2 and TRBJ2-5; D not resolved. CDR3 size: 15 residues. V was pared by 5 bases and J by 5 bases, with 18 bases between. Per the germline V gene, CDR1 is SGHTA and CDR2 is FQGNSA. In DNA form, the CDR3 reads TGTGCCAGCAGCCCCGTTTTGGGATATGGGGAGACCCAGTACTTC. Amino acids: CASSPVLGYGETQYF.

V gene TRBV30 combines with J gene TRBJ1-2, with 7 positions matching TRBD1. The CDR3 runs 15 residues. Germline assignment: CDR1 GTSNPN and CDR2 SVGIG (reference sequence). V shed 3 bases, J shed 4 bases, and the junction held 11 bases outside the gene matches. The DNA for the CDR3 is TGTGCCTGGAGCGAAACAGGGGAACCTCTCTATGGCTACACCTTC. This sequence encodes CAWSETGEPLYGYTF.

The chain is built from TRBV19 and TRBJ1-5, with 11 bases identical to TRBD1. The J segment lost 4 bases and the V segment lost 1 base, leaving 9 bases of the junction unmatched. The CDR3 covers 18 residues. Germline-derived CDR1 and CDR2 are LNHDA and SQIVND (reference sequence). CDR3 protein: CASSIATGTGGKNQPQHF. CDR3 nucleotide sequence: TGTGCCAGTAGTATAGCGACAGGGACAGGGGGAAAAAATCAGCCCCAGCATTTT.

There are a few counts of this clonotype. The chain is built from TRBV6-9 and TRBJ2-2; D gene ambiguous. The germline CDR1 and CDR2 sequences are MNHGY and SVAAGI. The CDR3 is 14 residues long. Trimming pared 4 bases from V and 6 bases from J, leaving 12 bases between. The CDR3 is CASSLTQLSGELFF. In DNA form, the CDR3 reads TGTGCCAGCAGTTTAACCCAGTTGTCCGGGGAGCTGTTTTTT.

This chain uses TRBV20-1 with TRBJ2-7; tentatively, D is TRBD2 (5 bases). The CDR3 spans 14 residues. The germline V gene encodes CDR1 DFQATT and CDR2 SNEGSKA (reference sequence). V gave up 3 bases and J gave up 4 bases, with 16 bases separating them. The chain's CDR3 is CSASSGRMRYEQYF. The CDR3 nucleotides read TGCAGTGCTAGTTCTGGGAGAATGAGATACGAGCAGTACTTC.

This rearrangement joins TRBV7-2 to TRBJ2-2, with a weak D call TRBD2 (5 bases). V was clipped by 1 base and J by 4 bases, with 10 bases between them. This CDR3 is built from 15 residues. CDR1 and CDR2 from the germline V gene are SGHTA and FQGNSA. The CDR3: CASSLVGGSTGELFF. DNA of the CDR3: TGTGCCAGCAGCTTAGTTGGTGGGAGCACCGGGGAGCTGTTTTTT.

V is TRBV29-1 and J is TRBJ2-7, with 12 bases aligning to TRBD2. The germline CDR1 and CDR2 sequences are SQVTM and ANQGSEA. V trimming: 0 bases; J trimming: 2 bases; junction bases outside the gene matches: 2. The CDR3 covers 15 residues. CDR3 DNA sequence: TGCAGCGTTGAAGACGGGACTAGCGGGCCCTACGAGCAGTACTTC. It translates to CSVEDGTSGPYEQYF.

The sample holds a few counts of this clonotype. This chain uses TRBV24-1 with TRBJ1-2; possibly TRBD1 for D (5 bases). The CDR3 is 13 amino acids. V was cut by 4 bases and J by 8 bases, with 13 bases left in between. Germline CDR1 and CDR2: KGHDR and SFDVKD. Written as DNA, the CDR3 is TGTGCCACCAGTGACCGGGACCAGAGGGGCTACACCTTC. Translation gives CATSDRDQRGYTF.

There are a few counts of this clonotype. The rearrangement uses TRBV20-1 and TRBJ1-1, with D perhaps TRBD1 (5 bases). The length of the CDR3 is 18 residues. The germline V gene has CDR1 DFQATT and CDR2 SNEGSKA (reference sequence). With 0 bases removed from V and 0 bases from J, the gap between germline ends came to 20 bases. Written as DNA, the CDR3 is TGCAGTGCTAGAGATGAGGGGAGGGAAGGAAGTTTGAACACTGAAGCTTTCTTT. Its protein is CSARDEGREGSLNTEAFF.

The chain recombines TRBV28 with TRBJ1-1; D is unclear. The CDR3 extends over 12 amino acids. Trimming cost V 8 bases and J 1 base, with 8 bases left between them. Germline values: CDR1 MDHEN, CDR2 SYDVKM. The CDR3, as DNA: TGTGCCAGCGTTTCGGGGAACACTGAAGCTTTCTTT. It is translated as CASVSGNTEAFF.

This clonotype was seen repeatedly, ten times or more. V usage is TRBV2 and J usage is TRBJ2-7, with D perhaps given as TRBD1 or TRBD2 (7 bases each). The germline gives CDR1 SNHLY, CDR2 FYNNEI. The CDR3 sequence is 13 residues long. V was shortened by 0 bases and J by 6 bases, with 9 bases between the two germline ends. The DNA for the CDR3 is TGTGCCAGCAGTGAAGCCAGGGGGGGCGAGCAGTACTTC. It specifies CASSEARGGEQYF. Full variable domain (outside the CDR3, taken from reference TRBV2 and TRBJ2-7): EPEVTQTPSHQVTQMGQEVILRCVPISNHLYFYWYRQILGQKVEFLVSFYNNEISEKSEIFDDQFSVERPDGSNFTLKIRSTKLEDSAMYFCASSEARGGEQYFGPGTRLTVT.

This chain joins TRBV20-1 and TRBJ1-1; a weak D match, TRBD1 (5 bases). CDR1 is DFQATT and CDR2 is SNEGSKA in the germline V gene (reference sequence). CDR3 length equals 12 residues. V was trimmed by 7 bases and J by 4 bases, leaving 13 bases between them. CDR3 region: CSVPRVGTEAFF. CDR3 sequence (DNA): TGCAGTGTCCCCAGGGTTGGCACTGAAGCTTTCTTT.

In regard to this clonotype: Since the CDR3 does not end with the conserved phenylalanine or tryptophan, this likely comes from a read error. The chain employs TRBV19 and TRBJ1-5; tentatively, D is TRBD1 (6 bases). CDR3 size: 14 residues. V was trimmed by 5 bases and J by 7 bases, leaving 15 bases between them. In germline, CDR1 is LNHDA, CDR2 SQIVND (reference sequence). DNA of the CDR3: TGTGCCAGTAGTCCCACCGGCGGGGGCCAGCCCCAGCATTCT. This sequence encodes CASSPTGGGQPQHS.

There are a few counts of this clonotype. The CDR3 sequence: CASSEGTYLYEQYF. In DNA form, the CDR3 reads TGTGCCAGCAGTGAAGGGACTTACCTTTACGAGCAGTACTTC. V is TRBV6-1 and J is TRBJ2-7; D is perhaps TRBD2 (5 bases). The V gene's germline CDR1 is MNHNS and CDR2 SASEGT. CDR3 length: 14 residues. The V and J ends lost 1 base and 4 bases respectively, with 11 bases between them.

This clonotype was observed a few times. The V and J genes are TRBV20-1 and TRBJ1-1, with D tentatively TRBD1 (5 bases). V lost 1 base, J lost 6 bases, and 15 bases lay in between. CDR3 size: 14 residues. CDR1 DFQATT and CDR2 SNEGSKA come from the germline V gene (reference sequence). CDR3: CSARAASRGPEAFF. The DNA of the CDR3 is TGCAGTGCTAGAGCAGCTTCTAGGGGACCTGAAGCTTTCTTT.

The table lists this clonotype with many counts. The rearrangement uses TRBV11-2 and TRBJ2-7; D remains ambiguous. The germline V gene has CDR1 SGHAT and CDR2 FQNNGV. CDR3 length: 14 amino acids. The ends were cut back, 1 base at V and 3 bases at J, with 10 bases in the middle. The CDR3 here is CASSLGVVGYEQYF. The CDR3 region has the DNA TGTGCCAGCAGCTTAGGAGTGGTTGGCTACGAGCAGTACTTC. The full variable domain, with the rest looked up from reference TRBV11-2 and TRBJ2-7, is EAGVAQSPRYKIIEKRQSVAFWCNPISGHATLYWYQQILGQGPKLLIQFQNNGVVDDSQLPKDRFSAERLKGVDSTLKIQPAKLEDSAVYLCASSLGVVGYEQYFGPGTRLTVT.

This clonotype was found many times. The chain is built from TRBV6-1 and TRBJ1-1; D call uncertain. This CDR3 contains 14 residues. Germline V gene lookup returns CDR1 MNHNS and CDR2 SASEGT. Trimming removed 4 bases at V and 3 bases at J, with 12 bases between. The CDR3 here is CASSAIGSDTEAFF. The CDR3 bases are TGTGCCAGCAGTGCCATCGGGTCGGACACTGAAGCTTTCTTT.

This clonotype was recorded a few times. Here the CDR3 reads CASSPPAARKYEQYF. The CDR3 DNA is TGTGCCAGCAGTCCCCCTGCGGCTAGAAAGTACGAGCAGTACTTC. This chain uses TRBV28 with TRBJ2-7; D is ambiguous. CDR1 is MDHEN, CDR2 SYDVKM, per germline. The CDR3 consists of 15 residues. V dropped 5 bases and J dropped 4 bases, with 18 bases sitting between them.